This entry concerns a single TCR beta chain. Antigen unknown. TCRdb passed the 5' RACE reads through MiXCR, listing each CDR3 protein once. The sample yields a few hundred thousand distinct CDR3 sequences, 9% to 10% seen once. The V gene end was trimmed by 8 bases and the J gene end by 9 bases; junction bases not matched to a gene: 16. Per germline, CDR1 SGHAT and CDR2 FQNNGV. CDR3 size: 15 residues. These data come from a study of identical twins. The study, taken as a whole, reports: Possibly, invariant MAIT and iNKT cells partly confounded zero-insertion analyses. Some out-of-frame alpha sequences were shared by twins, and these showed excess low generation probability.

The receptor comes from a woman aged 45-65 years in good health. The chain is built from TRBV11-2 and TRBJ2-1, with 7 bases identical to TRBD2. Sequenced sample: naive T cells sorted from blood. The CDR3 nucleotides read TGTGCCAGCTTGCAGTGGGCGGGAGTGGTGGGTGAGCAGTTCTTC. It yields the protein CASLQWAGVVGEQFF.